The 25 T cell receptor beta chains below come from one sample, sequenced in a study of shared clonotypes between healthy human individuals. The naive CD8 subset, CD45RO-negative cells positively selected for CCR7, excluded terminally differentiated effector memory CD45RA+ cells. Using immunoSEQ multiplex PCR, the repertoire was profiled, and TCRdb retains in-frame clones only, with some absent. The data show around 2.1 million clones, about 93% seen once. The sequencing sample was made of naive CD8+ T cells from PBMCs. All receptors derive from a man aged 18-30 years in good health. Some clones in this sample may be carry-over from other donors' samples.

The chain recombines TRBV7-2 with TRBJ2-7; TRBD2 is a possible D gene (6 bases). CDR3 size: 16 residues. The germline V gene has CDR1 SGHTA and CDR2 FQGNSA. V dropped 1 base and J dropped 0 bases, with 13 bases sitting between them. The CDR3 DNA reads TGTGCCAGCAGCTTAGGTTGGGCCGGGAGCTCCTACGAGCAGTACTTC. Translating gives CASSLGWAGSSYEQYF. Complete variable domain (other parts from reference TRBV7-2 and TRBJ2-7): GAGVSQSPSNKVTEKGKDVELRCDPISGHTALYWYRQSLGQGLEFLIYFQGNSAPDKSGLPSDRFSAERTGGSVSTLTIQRTQQEDSAVYLCASSLGWAGSSYEQYFGPGTRLTVT.

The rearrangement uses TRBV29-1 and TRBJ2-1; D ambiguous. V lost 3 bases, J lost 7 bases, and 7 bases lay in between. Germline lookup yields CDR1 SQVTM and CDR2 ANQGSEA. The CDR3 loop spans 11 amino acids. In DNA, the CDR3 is TGCAGCGTTGATTTGGGGAATGAGCAGTTCTTC. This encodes CSVDLGNEQFF.

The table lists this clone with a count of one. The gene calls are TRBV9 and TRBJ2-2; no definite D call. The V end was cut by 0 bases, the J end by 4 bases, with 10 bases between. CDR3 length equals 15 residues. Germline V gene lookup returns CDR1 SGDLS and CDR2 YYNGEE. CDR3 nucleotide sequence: TGTGCCAGCAGCGTAGAAGGGCCGGGCACCGGGGAGCTGTTTTTT. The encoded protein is CASSVEGPGTGELFF. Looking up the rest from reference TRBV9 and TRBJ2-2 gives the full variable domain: DSGVTQTPKHLITATGQRVTLRCSPRSGDLSVYWYQQSLDQGLQFLIQYYNGEERAKGNILERFSAQQFPDLHSELNLSSLELGDSALYFCASSVEGPGTGELFFGEGSRLTVL.

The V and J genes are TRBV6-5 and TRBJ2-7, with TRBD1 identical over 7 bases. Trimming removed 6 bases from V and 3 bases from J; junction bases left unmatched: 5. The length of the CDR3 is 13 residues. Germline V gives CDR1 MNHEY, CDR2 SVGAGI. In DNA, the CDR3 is TGTGCCAGCAGGCTACGACAGGGCTACGAGCAGTACTTC. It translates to CASRLRQGYEQYF.

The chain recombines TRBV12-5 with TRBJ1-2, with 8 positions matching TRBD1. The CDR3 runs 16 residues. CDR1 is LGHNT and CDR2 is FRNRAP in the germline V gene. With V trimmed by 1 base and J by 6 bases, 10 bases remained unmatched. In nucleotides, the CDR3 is TGTGCTAGTGGTTTGGCCCCAGGGGGCGAATACCATGGCTACACCTTC. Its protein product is CASGLAPGGEYHGYTF.

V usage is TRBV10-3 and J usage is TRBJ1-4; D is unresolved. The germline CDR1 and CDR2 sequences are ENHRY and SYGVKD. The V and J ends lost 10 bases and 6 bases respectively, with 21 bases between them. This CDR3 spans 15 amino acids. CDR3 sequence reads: CATGLEGSVDEKLFF. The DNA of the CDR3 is TGTGCCACCGGTTTGGAAGGGAGCGTGGATGAAAAACTGTTTTTT.

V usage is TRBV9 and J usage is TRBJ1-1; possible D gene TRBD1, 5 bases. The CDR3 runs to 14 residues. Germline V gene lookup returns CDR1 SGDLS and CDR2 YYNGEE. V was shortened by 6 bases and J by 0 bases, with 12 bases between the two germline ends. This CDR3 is CASNRRGMNTEAFF. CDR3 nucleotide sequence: TGTGCCAGCAACCGTCGGGGGATGAACACTGAAGCTTTCTTT.

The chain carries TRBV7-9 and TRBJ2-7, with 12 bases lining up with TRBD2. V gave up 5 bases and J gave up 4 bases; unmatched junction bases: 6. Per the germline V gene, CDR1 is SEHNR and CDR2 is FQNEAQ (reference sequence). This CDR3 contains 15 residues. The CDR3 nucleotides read TGTGCCAGCAGCGGACTAGCGGGATTGTCGTACGAGCAGTACTTC. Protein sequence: CASSGLAGLSYEQYF. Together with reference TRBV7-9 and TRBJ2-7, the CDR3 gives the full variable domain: DTGVSQNPRHKITKRGQNVTFRCDPISEHNRLYWYRQTLGQGPEFLTYFQNEAQLEKSRLLSDRFSAERPKGSFSTLEIQRTEQGDSAMYLCASSGLAGLSYEQYFGPGTRLTVT.

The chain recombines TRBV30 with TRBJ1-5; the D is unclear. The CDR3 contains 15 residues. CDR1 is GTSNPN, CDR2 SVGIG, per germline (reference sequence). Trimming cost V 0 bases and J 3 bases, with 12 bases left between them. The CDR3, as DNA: TGTGCCTGGAGTGTTTATGGGAGGATCAATCAGCCCCAGCATTTT. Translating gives CAWSVYGRINQPQHF.

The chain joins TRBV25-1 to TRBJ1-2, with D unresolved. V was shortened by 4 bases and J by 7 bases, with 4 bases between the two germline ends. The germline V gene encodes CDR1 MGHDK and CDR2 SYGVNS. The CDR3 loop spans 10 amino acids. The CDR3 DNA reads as TGTGCCAGCAGTGGCCTTGGCTACACCTTC. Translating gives CASSGLGYTF.

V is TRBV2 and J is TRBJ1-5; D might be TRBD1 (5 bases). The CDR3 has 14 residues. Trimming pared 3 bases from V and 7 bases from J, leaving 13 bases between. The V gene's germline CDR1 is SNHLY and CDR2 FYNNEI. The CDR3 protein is CASSDAGPGQPQHF. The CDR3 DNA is TGTGCCAGCAGTGATGCAGGACCAGGGCAGCCCCAGCATTTT. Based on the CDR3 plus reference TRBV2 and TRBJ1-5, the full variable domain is EPEVTQTPSHQVTQMGQEVILRCVPISNHLYFYWYRQILGQKVEFLVSFYNNEISEKSEIFDDQFSVERPDGSNFTLKIRSTKLEDSAMYFCASSDAGPGQPQHFGDGTRLSIL.

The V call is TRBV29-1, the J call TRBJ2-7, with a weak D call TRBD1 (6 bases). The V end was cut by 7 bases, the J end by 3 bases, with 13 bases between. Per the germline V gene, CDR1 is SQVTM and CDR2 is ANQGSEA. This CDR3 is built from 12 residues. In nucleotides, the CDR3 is TGCAGCGCCCTACAGGGTTTCTACGAGCAGTACTTC. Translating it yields CSALQGFYEQYF.

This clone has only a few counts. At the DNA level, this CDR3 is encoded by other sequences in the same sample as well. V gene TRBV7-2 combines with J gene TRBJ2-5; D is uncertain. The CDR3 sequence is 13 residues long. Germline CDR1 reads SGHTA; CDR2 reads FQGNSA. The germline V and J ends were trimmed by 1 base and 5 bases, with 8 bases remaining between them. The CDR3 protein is CASSLGLRETQYF. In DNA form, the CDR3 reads TGTGCCAGCAGCTTAGGGCTACGGGAGACCCAGTACTTC.

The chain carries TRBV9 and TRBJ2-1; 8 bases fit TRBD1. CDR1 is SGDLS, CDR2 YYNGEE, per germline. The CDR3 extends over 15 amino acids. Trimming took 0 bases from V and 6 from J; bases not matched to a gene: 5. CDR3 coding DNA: TGTGCCAGCAGCGTAGGGAACAGGGGGGCCAATGAGCAGTTCTTC. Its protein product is CASSVGNRGANEQFF.

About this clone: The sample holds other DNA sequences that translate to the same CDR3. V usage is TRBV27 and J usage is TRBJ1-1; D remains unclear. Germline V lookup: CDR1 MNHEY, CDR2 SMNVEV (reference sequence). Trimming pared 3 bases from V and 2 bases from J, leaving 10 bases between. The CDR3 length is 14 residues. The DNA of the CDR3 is TGTGCCAGCAGTTTCCCCGGGCCCAACACTGAAGCTTTCTTT. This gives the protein CASSFPGPNTEAFF.

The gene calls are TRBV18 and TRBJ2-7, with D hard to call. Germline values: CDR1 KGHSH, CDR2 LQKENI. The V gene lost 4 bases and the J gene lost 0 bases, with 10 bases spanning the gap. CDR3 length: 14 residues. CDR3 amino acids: CASSLPGSSYEQYF. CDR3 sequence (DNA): TGTGCCAGCTCACTCCCGGGTAGCTCCTACGAGCAGTACTTC.

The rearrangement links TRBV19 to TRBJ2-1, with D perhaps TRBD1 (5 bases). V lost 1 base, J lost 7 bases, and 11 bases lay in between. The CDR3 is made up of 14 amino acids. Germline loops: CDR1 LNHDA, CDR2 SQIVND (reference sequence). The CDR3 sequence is CASSIVQGSNEQFF. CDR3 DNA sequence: TGTGCCAGTAGTATAGTTCAGGGATCGAATGAGCAGTTCTTC.

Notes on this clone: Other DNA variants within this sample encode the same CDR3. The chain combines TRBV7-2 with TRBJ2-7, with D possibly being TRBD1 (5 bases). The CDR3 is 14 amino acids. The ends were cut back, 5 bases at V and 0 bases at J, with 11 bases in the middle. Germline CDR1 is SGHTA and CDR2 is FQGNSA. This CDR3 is CASSPTGSSYEQYF. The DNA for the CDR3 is TGTGCCAGCAGCCCAACAGGTAGCTCCTACGAGCAGTACTTC.

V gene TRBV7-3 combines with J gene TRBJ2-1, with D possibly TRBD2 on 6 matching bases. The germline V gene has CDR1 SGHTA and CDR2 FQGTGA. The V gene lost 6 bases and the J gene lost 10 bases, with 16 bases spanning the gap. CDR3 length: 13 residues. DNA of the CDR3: TGTGCCAGCAGTCCAGCGGGTCCACAGGAGCAGTTCTTC. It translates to CASSPAGPQEQFF.

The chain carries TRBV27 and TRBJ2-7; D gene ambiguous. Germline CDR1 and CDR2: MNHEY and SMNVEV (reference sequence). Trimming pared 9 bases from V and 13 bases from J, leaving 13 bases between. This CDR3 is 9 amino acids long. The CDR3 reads CASLLIVYF. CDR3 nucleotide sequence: TGTGCCAGTCTTCTAATCGTCTACTTC.

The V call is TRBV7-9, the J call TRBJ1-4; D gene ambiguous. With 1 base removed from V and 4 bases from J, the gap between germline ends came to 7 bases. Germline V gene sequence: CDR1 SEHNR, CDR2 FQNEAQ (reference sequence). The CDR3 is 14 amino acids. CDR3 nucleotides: TGTGCCAGCAGCTTAGTTTACCTTAATGAAAAACTGTTTTTT. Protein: CASSLVYLNEKLFF.

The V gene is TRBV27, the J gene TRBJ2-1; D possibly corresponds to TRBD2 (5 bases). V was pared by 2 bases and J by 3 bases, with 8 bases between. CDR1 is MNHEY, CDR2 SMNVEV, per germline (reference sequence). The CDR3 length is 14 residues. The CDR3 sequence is CASSLIGLYNEQFF. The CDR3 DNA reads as TGTGCCAGCAGTTTAATCGGACTCTACAATGAGCAGTTCTTC.

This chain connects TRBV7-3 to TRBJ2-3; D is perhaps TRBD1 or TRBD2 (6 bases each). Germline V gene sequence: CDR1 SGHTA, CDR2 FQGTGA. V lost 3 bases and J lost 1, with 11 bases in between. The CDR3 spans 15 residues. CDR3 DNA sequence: TGTGCCAGCAGCTTCAGGGGACTCGGCACAGATACGCAGTATTTT. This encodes CASSFRGLGTDTQYF.

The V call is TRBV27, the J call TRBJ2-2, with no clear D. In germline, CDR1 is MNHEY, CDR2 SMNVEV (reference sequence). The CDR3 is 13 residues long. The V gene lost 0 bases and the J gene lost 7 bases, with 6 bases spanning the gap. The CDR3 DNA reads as TGTGCCAGCAGTTTATCAGGAAACGGGGAGCTGTTTTTT. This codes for CASSLSGNGELFF.

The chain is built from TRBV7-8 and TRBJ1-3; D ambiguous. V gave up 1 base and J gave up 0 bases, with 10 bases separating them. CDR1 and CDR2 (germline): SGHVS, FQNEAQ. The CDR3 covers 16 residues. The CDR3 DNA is TGTGCCAGCAGCTTAGGTAGAGTGTACTCTGGAAACACCATATATTTT. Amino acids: CASSLGRVYSGNTIYF.